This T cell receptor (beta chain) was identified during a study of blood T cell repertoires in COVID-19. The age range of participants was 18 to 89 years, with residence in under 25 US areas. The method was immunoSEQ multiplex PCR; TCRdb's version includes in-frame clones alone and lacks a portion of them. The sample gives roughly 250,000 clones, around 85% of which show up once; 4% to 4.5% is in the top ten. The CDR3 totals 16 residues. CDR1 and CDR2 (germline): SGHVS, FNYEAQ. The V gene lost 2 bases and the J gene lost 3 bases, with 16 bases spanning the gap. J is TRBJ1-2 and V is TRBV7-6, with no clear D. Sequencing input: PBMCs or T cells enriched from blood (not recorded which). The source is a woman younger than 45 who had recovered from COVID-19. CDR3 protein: CASSLSPWTRDYGYTF. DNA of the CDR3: TGTGCCAGCAGCTTATCGCCGTGGACGAGGGACTATGGCTACACCTTC.